Shown below are 20 T cell receptor beta chains from a single sample sequenced in a study of Tregs in tolerant kidney transplant recipients. Measured with immunoSEQ multiplex PCR; TCRdb has only the in-frame clones, and not every one. The sample yields about 73,000 clones, approximately 90% seen once. This sample comprised Tregs from blood, obtained before the transplant. These receptors were taken from a human donor who received a combined kidney and bone marrow transplant.

The chain has TRBV29-1 and TRBJ2-6; 7 nucleotides match TRBD2. The V and J ends lost 2 bases and 2 bases, in that order; junction bases with no gene match: 6. The CDR3 loop spans 16 amino acids. Per germline, CDR1 SQVTM and CDR2 ANQGSEA. CDR3 amino acids: CSVESRGGAGANVLTF. The CDR3 region has the DNA TGCAGCGTTGAAAGCCGGGGAGGGGCTGGGGCCAACGTCCTGACTTTC.

The rearrangement links TRBV2 to TRBJ2-3; D is uncertain. The CDR3 is made up of 12 amino acids. The V end lost 2 bases, the J end lost 3 bases, and 3 bases lay between the germline ends. CDR1 and CDR2 (germline): SNHLY, FYNNEI. CDR3 nucleotide sequence: TGTGCCAGCAGTGAAAGGACAGATACGCAGTATTTT. Its protein product is CASSERTDTQYF.

The genes are TRBV5-1 and TRBJ2-1, with TRBD2 identical over 11 bases. The CDR3 has 17 residues. Trimming took 0 bases from V and 3 from J; bases not matched to a gene: 5. The germline gives CDR1 SGHRS, CDR2 YFSETQ. CDR3: CASSLGLAGGGYNEQFF. CDR3 coding DNA: TGCGCCAGCAGCTTGGGGCTAGCGGGAGGAGGCTACAATGAGCAGTTCTTC.

This sequence joins TRBV11-1 and TRBJ2-7, with D perhaps TRBD1 (5 bases). The CDR3 runs to 14 residues. Trimming pared 2 bases from V and 4 bases from J, leaving 12 bases between. Germline values: CDR1 SGHAT, CDR2 FQDESV (reference sequence). CDR3: CASSLSQGMYEQYF. The CDR3 DNA sequence: TGTGCCAGCAGCTTAAGCCAGGGCATGTACGAGCAGTACTTC.

J is TRBJ2-7 and V is TRBV29-1, with 9 bases identical to TRBD1. The V and J ends lost 7 bases and 3 bases, in that order; junction bases with no gene match: 4. Germline CDR1 SQVTM, CDR2 ANQGSEA. The CDR3 consists of 12 residues. The CDR3 loop is CSALGQGYEQYF. CDR3 DNA: TGCAGCGCCTTGGGACAGGGCTACGAGCAGTACTTC.

This rearrangement joins TRBV19 to TRBJ1-2; 7 bases line up with TRBD1. This CDR3 region has 14 residues. The trim removed 4 bases at V and 2 bases at J, leaving 4 bases unmatched. Germline CDR1 LNHDA, CDR2 SQIVND (reference sequence). The CDR3 DNA reads as TGTGCCAGTAGTACCCGACAGGGAAACTATGGCTACACCTTC. This codes for CASSTRQGNYGYTF.

The chain joins TRBV5-1 to TRBJ2-1; the match to TRBD2 covers 9 bases. J gave up 3 bases and V 0 bases, and 4 bases lay outside the gene matches. The CDR3 has 16 residues. CDR1 is SGHRS and CDR2 is YFSETQ in the germline V gene. CDR3 sequence (DNA): TGCGCCAGCAGCTTGGCCCCAGCGGGAGGCTACAATGAGCAGTTCTTC. Protein: CASSLAPAGGYNEQFF.

The chain joins TRBV7-9 to TRBJ2-1, with 11 bases identical to TRBD2. The CDR3 covers 15 residues. V lost 11 bases, J lost 7 bases, and 13 bases stayed unmatched. Looked up from germline, CDR1 is SEHNR and CDR2 is FQNEAQ (reference sequence). The CDR3 DNA reads TGTGCCGGGAATCGGGCTAGCGGGAGGAGAAATGAGCAGTTCTTC. Its protein product is CAGNRASGRRNEQFF.

The chain couples TRBV19 to TRBJ1-5; D unclear. Germline V gives CDR1 LNHDA, CDR2 SQIVND (reference sequence). This CDR3 is 14 amino acids long. V was shortened by 11 bases and J by 0 bases, with 14 bases between the two germline ends. The CDR3 sequence is CASTATYSNQPQHF. DNA of the CDR3: TGTGCCTCAACCGCCACCTATAGCAATCAGCCCCAGCATTTT.

The chain joins TRBV27 to TRBJ1-4; 7 positions agree with TRBD1. CDR1 and CDR2 (germline): MNHEY, SMNVEV (reference sequence). V was pared by 4 bases and J by 3 bases, with 2 bases of the junction left unmatched. The CDR3 is 14 residues long. The CDR3: CASSSGTANEKLFF. The CDR3 DNA follows: TGTGCCAGCAGTTCGGGGACAGCTAATGAAAAACTGTTTTTT.

The chain couples TRBV4-3 to TRBJ2-4; TRBD2 matches at 7 bases. The junction had 5 bases not matched to a gene; V was cut back by 1 base and J by 8 bases. This CDR3 has 14 residues. Germline CDR1 is LGHNA and CDR2 is YSLEER. CDR3 loop: CASSQGRERDIQYF. CDR3 sequence (DNA): TGCGCCAGCAGCCAAGGGCGGGAGAGAGACATTCAGTACTTC.

The chain has TRBV15 and TRBJ2-5; 7 positions match TRBD1. This CDR3 is 15 amino acids long. CDR1 and CDR2 (germline): LNHNV, YYDKDF (reference sequence). V shed 0 bases, J shed 2 bases, and the junction held 3 bases outside the gene matches. CDR3 in DNA: TGTGCCACCAGCAGAGACCCCAGGGGGCAAGAGACCCAGTACTTC. It encodes CATSRDPRGQETQYF.

The rearrangement uses TRBV18 and TRBJ2-3; 11 bases are shared with TRBD1. The CDR3 extends over 17 amino acids. The V gene's germline CDR1 is KGHSH and CDR2 LQKENI. Trimming cost V 0 bases and J 8 bases; bases outside gene matches: 10. The CDR3 is CASSPPALGTGGTTQYF. CDR3 sequence (DNA): TGTGCCAGCTCACCACCAGCTCTCGGGACAGGGGGGACTACGCAGTATTTT. Complete variable domain (other parts from reference TRBV18 and TRBJ2-3): NAGVMQNPRHLVRRRGQEARLRCSPMKGHSHVYWYRQLPEEGLKFMVYLQKENIIDESGMPKERFSAEFPKEGPSILRIQQVVRGDSAAYFCASSPPALGTGGTTQYFGPGTRLTVL.

This clone was counted a few times. This chain links TRBV10-3 with TRBJ2-1, with D maybe TRBD2 (6 bases). CDR3 length: 15 amino acids. In germline, CDR1 is ENHRY, CDR2 SYGVKD. V lost 0 bases, J lost 10 bases, and 16 bases lay in between. As DNA, the CDR3 is TGTGCCATCAGTGAGTCACCTCCGGGACTGGGAGAGCAGTTCTTC. Residues: CAISESPPGLGEQFF.

V gene TRBV29-1 combines with J gene TRBJ2-1, with TRBD1 matching over 8 bases. Germline-derived CDR1 and CDR2 are SQVTM and ANQGSEA. This CDR3 is 14 amino acids long. Losses at the gene ends were 3 bases for V and 6 bases for J; bases not matched to a gene: 7. The CDR3 nucleotides read TGCAGCGTTGACGGCAGGGGGCGATTCAATGAGCAGTTCTTC. Translated, it gives CSVDGRGRFNEQFF.

The chain carries TRBV7-9 and TRBJ2-3, with TRBD2 matching over 10 bases. Trimming took 4 bases from V and 2 from J; bases not matched to a gene: 9. In germline, CDR1 is SEHNR, CDR2 FQNEAQ (reference sequence). The CDR3 totals 17 residues. Written as DNA, the CDR3 is TGTGCCAGCAGCTACCGGAGGCTAGCGGGAGTCACAGATACGCAGTATTTT. It is translated as CASSYRRLAGVTDTQYF.

The chain recombines TRBV9 with TRBJ1-5, with TRBD1 matching over 12 bases. J lost 2 bases, V lost 2 bases, and 5 bases had no gene match. This CDR3 contains 17 residues. Germline values: CDR1 SGDLS, CDR2 YYNGEE. In DNA form, the CDR3 reads TGTGCCAGCAGCGTGGGACAGGGGGCGGGTGGCAATCAGCCCCAGCATTTT. Its protein product is CASSVGQGAGGNQPQHF.

The J gene is TRBJ2-5, the V gene TRBV21-1; the table calls TRBD2, which could not be checked here. The assigned J gene may be wrong: the sequence end matches TRBJ2-7 better. TRBV21-1 constitutes a pseudogene. The CDR3 length is 17 residues. The CDR3 DNA reads as TGTGCCAGCAGCAAATGGGCCGGGGAGCGGGGTTCCTACGAGCAGTACTTC. Protein sequence: CASSKWAGERGSYEQYF.

The J gene is TRBJ2-5, the V gene TRBV7-9; 9 bases fit TRBD1. V gave up 5 bases and J gave up 5 bases; unmatched junction bases: 9. The CDR3 runs 15 residues. Germline V gene sequence: CDR1 SEHNR, CDR2 FQNEAQ (reference sequence). The DNA for the CDR3 is TGTGCCAGCAGCCGAGACAGGGGGGCTTCGGAGACCCAGTACTTC. Protein: CASSRDRGASETQYF. The complete variable domain, with remaining parts taken from reference TRBV7-9 and TRBJ2-5, reads DTGVSQNPRHKITKRGQNVTFRCDPISEHNRLYWYRQTLGQGPEFLTYFQNEAQLEKSRLLSDRFSAERPKGSFSTLEIQRTEQGDSAMYLCASSRDRGASETQYFGPGTRLLVL.

The chain employs TRBV7-2 and TRBJ2-5, with a weak D call TRBD1 (5 bases). The CDR3 spans 14 residues. V shed 4 bases and J shed 6 bases, with 15 bases lying between them. Germline V gene lookup returns CDR1 SGHTA and CDR2 FQGNSA. The CDR3 sequence: CASSSLGQGQTQYF. DNA of the CDR3: TGTGCCAGCAGCTCCCTGGGCCAGGGCCAGACCCAGTACTTC.